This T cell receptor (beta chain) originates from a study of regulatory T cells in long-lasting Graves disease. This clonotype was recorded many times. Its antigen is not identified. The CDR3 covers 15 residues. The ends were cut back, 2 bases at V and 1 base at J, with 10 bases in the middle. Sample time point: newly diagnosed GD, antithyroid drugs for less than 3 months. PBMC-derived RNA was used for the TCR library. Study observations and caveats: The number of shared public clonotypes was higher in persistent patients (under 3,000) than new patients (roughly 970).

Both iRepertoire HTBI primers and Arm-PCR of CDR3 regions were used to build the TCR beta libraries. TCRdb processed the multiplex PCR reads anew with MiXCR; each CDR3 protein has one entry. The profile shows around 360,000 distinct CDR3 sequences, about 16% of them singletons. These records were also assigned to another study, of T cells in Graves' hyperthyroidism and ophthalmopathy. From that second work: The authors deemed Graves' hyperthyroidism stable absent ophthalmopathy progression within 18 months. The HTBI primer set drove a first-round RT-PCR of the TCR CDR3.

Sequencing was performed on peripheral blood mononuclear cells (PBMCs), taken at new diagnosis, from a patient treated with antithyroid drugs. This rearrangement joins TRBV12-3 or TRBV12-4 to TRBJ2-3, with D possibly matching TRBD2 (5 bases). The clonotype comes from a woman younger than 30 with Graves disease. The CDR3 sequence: CASSLRYSGTDTQYF. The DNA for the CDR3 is TGTGCCAGCAGTTTACGTTATAGCGGCACAGATACGCAGTATTTT.